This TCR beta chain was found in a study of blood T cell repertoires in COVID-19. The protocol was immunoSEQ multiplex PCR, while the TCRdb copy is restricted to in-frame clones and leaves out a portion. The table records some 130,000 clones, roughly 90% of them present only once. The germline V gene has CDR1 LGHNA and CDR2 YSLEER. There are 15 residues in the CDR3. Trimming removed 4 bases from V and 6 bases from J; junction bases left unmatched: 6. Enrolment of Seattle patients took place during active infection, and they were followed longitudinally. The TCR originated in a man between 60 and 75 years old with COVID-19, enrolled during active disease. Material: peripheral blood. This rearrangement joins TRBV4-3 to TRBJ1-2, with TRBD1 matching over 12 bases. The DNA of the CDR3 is TGCGCCAGCAGCCTAGAAGGGACAGGGGGCAATGGCTACACCTTC. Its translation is CASSLEGTGGNGYTF.